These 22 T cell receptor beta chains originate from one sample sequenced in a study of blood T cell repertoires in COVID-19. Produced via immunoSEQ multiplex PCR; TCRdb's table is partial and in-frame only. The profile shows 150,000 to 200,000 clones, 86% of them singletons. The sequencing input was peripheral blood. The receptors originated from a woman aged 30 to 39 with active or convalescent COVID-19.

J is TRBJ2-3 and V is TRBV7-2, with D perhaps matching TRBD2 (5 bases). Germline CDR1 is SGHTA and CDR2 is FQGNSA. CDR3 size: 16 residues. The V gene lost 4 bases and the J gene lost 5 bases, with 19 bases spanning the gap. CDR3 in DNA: TGTGCCAGCAGCTCCCTCCCGCAGAGGGCCAAAGATACGCAGTATTTT. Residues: CASSSLPQRAKDTQYF.

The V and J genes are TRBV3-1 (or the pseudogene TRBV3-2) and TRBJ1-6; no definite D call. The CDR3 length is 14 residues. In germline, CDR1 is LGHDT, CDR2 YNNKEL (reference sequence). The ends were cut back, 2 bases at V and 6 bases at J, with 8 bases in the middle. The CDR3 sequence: CASSQRRGNSPLHF. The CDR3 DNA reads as TGTGCCAGCAGCCAACGCCGGGGTAATTCACCCCTCCACTTT.

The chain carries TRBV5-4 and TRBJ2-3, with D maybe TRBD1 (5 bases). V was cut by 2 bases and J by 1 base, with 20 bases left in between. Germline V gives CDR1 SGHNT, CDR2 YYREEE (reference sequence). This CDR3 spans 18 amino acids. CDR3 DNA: TGTGCCAGCAGCTTACCCCCGCCAGGGATGAGGCGCACAGATACGCAGTATTTT. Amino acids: CASSLPPPGMRRTDTQYF.

Written as DNA, the CDR3 is TGTGCCAGCAGCTTAATGGTCAGGGGGACTAACTATGGCTACACCTTC. Amino acid sequence: CASSLMVRGTNYGYTF. The V call is TRBV7-9, the J call TRBJ1-2, with 7 bases aligning to TRBD1. CDR1 and CDR2 from the germline V gene are SEHNR and FQNEAQ (reference sequence). With 2 bases clipped from V and 0 bases from J, the junction kept 6 bases outside the gene matches. The CDR3 is made up of 16 amino acids.

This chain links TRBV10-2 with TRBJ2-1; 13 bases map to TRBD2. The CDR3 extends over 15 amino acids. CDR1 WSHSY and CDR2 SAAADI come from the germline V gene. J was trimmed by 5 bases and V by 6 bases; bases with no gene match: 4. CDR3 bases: TGCGCCAGCAGCCTGGGACTAGCGGGGAACAATGAGCAGTTCTTC. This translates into CASSLGLAGNNEQFF.

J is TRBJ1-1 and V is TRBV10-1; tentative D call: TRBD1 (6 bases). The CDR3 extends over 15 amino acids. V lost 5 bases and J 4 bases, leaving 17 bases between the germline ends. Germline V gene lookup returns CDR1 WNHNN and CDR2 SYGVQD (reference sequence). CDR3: CASSSGHGLVTEAFF. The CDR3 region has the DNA TGCGCCAGCAGTTCGGGACACGGGTTGGTCACTGAAGCTTTCTTT.

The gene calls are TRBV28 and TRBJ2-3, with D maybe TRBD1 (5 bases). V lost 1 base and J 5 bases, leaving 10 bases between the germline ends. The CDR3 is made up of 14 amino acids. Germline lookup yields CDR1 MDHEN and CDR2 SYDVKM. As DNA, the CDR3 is TGTGCCAGCAGTTTATTAGGGGAATTAGATACGCAGTATTTT. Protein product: CASSLLGELDTQYF.

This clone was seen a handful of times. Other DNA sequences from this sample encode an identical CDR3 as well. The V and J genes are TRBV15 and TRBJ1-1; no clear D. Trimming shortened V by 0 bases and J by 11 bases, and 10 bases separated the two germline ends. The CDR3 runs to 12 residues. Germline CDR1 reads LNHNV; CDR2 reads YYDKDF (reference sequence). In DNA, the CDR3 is TGTGCCACCAGCAGAGATCAACAGAAGGCTTTCTTT. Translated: CATSRDQQKAFF.

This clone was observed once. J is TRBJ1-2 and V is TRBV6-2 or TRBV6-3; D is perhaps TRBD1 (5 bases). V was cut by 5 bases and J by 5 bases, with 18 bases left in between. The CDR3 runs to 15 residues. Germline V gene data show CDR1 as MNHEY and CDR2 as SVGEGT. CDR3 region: CASSRSPPPGYGYTF. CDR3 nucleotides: TGTGCCAGCAGTCGATCCCCCCCACCAGGGTATGGCTACACCTTC.

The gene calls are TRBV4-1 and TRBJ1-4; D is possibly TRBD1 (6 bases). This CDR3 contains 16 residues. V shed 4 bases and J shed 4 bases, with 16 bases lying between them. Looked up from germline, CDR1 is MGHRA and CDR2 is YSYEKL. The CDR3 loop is CASSRGNRALNEKLFF. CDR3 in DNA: TGCGCCAGCAGCCGCGGAAACAGGGCTCTTAATGAAAAACTGTTTTTT.

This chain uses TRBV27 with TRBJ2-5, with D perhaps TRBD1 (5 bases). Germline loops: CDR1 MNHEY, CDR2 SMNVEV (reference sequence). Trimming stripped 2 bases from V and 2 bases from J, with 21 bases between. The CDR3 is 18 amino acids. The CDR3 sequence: CASSLPFPRTKGQETQYF. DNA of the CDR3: TGTGCCAGCAGTTTACCCTTCCCGAGGACGAAGGGGCAAGAGACCCAGTACTTC.

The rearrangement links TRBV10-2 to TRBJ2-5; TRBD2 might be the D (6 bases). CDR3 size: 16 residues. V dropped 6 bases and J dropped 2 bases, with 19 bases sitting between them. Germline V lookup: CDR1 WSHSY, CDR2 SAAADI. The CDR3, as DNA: TGCGCCAGCAGGCCCGGTGGCGGGGACGAACAAGAGACCCAGTACTTC. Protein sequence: CASRPGGGDEQETQYF.

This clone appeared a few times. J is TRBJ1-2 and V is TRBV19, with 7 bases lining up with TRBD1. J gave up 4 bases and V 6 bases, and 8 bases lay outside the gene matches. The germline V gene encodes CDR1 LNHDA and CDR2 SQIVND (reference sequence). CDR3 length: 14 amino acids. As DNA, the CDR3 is TGTGCCAGTAGACAACCGGGACAGCTCTATGGCTACACCTTC. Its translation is CASRQPGQLYGYTF.

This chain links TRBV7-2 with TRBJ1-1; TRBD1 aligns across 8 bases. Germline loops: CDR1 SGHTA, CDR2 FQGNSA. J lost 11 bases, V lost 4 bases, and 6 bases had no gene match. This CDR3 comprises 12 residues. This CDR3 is CASSWGQEVAFF. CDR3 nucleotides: TGTGCCAGCAGCTGGGGACAGGAGGTGGCTTTCTTT.

The CDR3 DNA reads as TGTGCCAGCAGCGTAAAAGGAACAGGCTCGACGGATAATTCACCCCTCCACTTT. It translates to CASSVKGTGSTDNSPLHF. This chain joins TRBV9 and TRBJ1-6; a weak D match, TRBD1 (5 bases). The CDR3 is 18 residues long. Per the germline V gene, CDR1 is SGDLS and CDR2 is YYNGEE. V shed 1 base and J shed 5 bases, with 19 bases lying between them. Looking up the rest from reference TRBV9 and TRBJ1-6 gives the full variable domain: DSGVTQTPKHLITATGQRVTLRCSPRSGDLSVYWYQQSLDQGLQFLIQYYNGEERAKGNILERFSAQQFPDLHSELNLSSLELGDSALYFCASSVKGTGSTDNSPLHFGNGTRLTVT.

The CDR3 here is CASSRDSASITHEQYF. Written as DNA, the CDR3 is TGTGCCAGTAGTAGGGACAGCGCCTCTATAACCCACGAGCAGTACTTC. This chain joins TRBV19 and TRBJ2-7; 7 bases fit TRBD1. The CDR3 is 16 residues long. V dropped 4 bases and J dropped 5; count of bases not matched to a gene: 14. The germline V gene has CDR1 LNHDA and CDR2 SQIVND (reference sequence).

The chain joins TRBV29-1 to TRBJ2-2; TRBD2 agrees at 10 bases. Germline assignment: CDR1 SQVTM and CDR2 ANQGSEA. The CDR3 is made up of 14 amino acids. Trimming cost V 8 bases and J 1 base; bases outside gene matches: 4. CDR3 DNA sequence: TGCAGCTGTCCTAGCGGGAGGAACACCGGGGAGCTGTTTTTT. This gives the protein CSCPSGRNTGELFF.

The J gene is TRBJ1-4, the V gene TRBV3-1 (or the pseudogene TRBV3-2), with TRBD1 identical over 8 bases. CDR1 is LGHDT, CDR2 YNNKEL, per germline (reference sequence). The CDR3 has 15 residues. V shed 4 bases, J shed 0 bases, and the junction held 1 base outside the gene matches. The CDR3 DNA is TGTGCCAGCAGCCGGGACAGGACAACTAATGAAAAACTGTTTTTT. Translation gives CASSRDRTTNEKLFF.

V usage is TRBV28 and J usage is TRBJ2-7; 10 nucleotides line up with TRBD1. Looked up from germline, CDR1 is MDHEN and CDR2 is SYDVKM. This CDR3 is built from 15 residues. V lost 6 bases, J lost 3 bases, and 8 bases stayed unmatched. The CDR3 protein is CASSLPGQGFYEQYF. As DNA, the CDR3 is TGTGCCAGCAGCCTCCCGGGACAGGGGTTCTACGAGCAGTACTTC.

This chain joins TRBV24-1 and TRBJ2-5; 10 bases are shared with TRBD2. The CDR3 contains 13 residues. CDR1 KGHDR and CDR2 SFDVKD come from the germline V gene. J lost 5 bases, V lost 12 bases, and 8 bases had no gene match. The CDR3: CAVSSGSLETQYF. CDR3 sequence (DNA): TGTGCCGTATCTAGCGGGAGTCTGGAGACCCAGTACTTC.

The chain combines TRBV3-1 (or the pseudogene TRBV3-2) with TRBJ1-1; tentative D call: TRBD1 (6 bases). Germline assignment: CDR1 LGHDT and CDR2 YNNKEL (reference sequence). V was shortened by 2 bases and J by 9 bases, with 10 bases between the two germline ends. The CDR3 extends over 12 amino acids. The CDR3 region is CASSQLGGQAFF. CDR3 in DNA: TGTGCCAGCAGCCAATTGGGGGGGCAAGCTTTCTTT.

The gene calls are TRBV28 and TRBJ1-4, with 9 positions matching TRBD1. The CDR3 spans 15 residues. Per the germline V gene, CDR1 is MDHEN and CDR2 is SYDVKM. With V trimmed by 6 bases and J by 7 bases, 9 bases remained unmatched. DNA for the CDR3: TGTGCCAGCAGACCGCCGGGACAGGGTTCTGAAAAACTGTTTTTT. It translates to CASRPPGQGSEKLFF.